The sequence of this TCR beta chain was determined in a study of CD8 T cells in Susac syndrome. The CD8+ and CD4+ T cells were negatively isolated, with the TEMRA cells enriched by FACS. Random hexamers were used to reverse transcribe an amount of roughly 0.45 to 1 ug RNA. The method of amplification for TCR beta CDR3 was immunoSEQ multiplex PCR, covering 54 Vbeta and 13 Jbeta. TCRdb redid the calling of the immunoSEQ multiplex PCR reads with MiXCR, one entry per CDR3 protein. The sample shows approximately 190,000 distinct CDR3 sequences, 80% to 95% of them seen only once. Germline values: CDR1 SGHDT, CDR2 YYEEEE. The CDR3 length is 15 residues. Trimming removed 2 bases from V and 0 bases from J, with 11 bases in between.

This TCR was sampled from a human donor in good health. The chain joins TRBV5-6 to TRBJ1-1, with D possibly matching TRBD1 (6 bases). Sample: CD4+ T cells from PBMCs. The CDR3 region is CASSFAGVMNTEAFF. The CDR3 coding sequence is TGTGCCAGCAGCTTCGCAGGGGTTATGAACACTGAAGCTTTCTTT.